The clone carrying this T cell receptor (beta chain) was observed once. Its antigen is as yet unknown. The sample is drawn from a study of OX40 agonist ivuxolimab in advanced cancers. Study details: Patients receiving dose escalation had hepatocellular carcinoma, melanoma, renal cell or head and neck cancer. Broader study findings: More expanded clones were seen, on average, in CD8+ T cells than in CD4+. Nonresponders, in some cases, also had low normalized T-cell clonal expansion.

Exclusion applied to patients with autoimmune disease history or systemic immunosuppression. Profiled with immunoSEQ multiplex PCR; TCRdb holds only in-frame clones, not every one. The table lists 100,000 to 110,000 clones, approximately 90% of them singletons, with roughly 0.56% in the top ten. V lost 5 bases and J lost 1; bases outside the gene matches: 2. The germline V gene encodes CDR1 KGHSH and CDR2 LQKENI. This CDR3 spans 13 amino acids. The V gene is TRBV18, the J gene TRBJ2-7, with TRBD2 identical over 7 bases. Material: CD4+ or CD8+ T cells sorted from blood, obtained in a trial of the OX40 agonist ivuxolimab. The TCR comes from an adult with an advanced solid tumor such as melanoma, head and neck, liver or kidney cancer. This CDR3 reads CASSSRESYEQYF. The CDR3 region has the DNA TGTGCCAGCTCATCGCGGGAGTCCTACGAGCAGTACTTC.